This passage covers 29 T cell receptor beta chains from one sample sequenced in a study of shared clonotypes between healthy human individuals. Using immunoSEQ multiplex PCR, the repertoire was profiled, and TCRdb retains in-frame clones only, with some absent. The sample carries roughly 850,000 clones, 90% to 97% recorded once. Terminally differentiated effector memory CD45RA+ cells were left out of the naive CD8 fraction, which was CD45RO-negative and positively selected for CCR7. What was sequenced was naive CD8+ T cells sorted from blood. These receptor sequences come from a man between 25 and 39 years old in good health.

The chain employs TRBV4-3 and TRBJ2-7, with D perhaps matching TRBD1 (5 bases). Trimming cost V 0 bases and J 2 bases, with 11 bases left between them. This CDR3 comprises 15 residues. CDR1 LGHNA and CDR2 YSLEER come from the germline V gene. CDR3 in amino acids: CASSQERGSTYEQYF. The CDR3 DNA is TGCGCCAGCAGCCAAGAAAGGGGCTCAACCTACGAGCAGTACTTC.

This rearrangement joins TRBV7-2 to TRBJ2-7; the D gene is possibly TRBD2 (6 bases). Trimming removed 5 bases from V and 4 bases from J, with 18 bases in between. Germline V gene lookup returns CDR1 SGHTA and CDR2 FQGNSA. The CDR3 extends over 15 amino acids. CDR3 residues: CASSPLTGVSYEQYF. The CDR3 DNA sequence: TGTGCCAGCAGCCCCCTTACGGGAGTCTCATACGAGCAGTACTTC.

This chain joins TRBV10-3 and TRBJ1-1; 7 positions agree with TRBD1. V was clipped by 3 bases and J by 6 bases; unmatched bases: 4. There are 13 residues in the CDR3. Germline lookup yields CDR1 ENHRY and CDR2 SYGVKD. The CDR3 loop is CAISEQGRAEAFF. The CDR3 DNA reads TGTGCCATCAGTGAACAGGGGAGGGCTGAAGCTTTCTTT.

The CDR3 DNA reads TGTGCCAGCACCCGACAGGGGGCAGCGACTGAAGCTTTCTTT. It is translated as CASTRQGAATEAFF. The chain links TRBV6-5 to TRBJ1-1; 10 bases map to TRBD1. The germline CDR1 and CDR2 sequences are MNHEY and SVGAGI. This CDR3 has 14 residues. Losses at the gene ends were 7 bases for V and 5 bases for J; bases not matched to a gene: 7.

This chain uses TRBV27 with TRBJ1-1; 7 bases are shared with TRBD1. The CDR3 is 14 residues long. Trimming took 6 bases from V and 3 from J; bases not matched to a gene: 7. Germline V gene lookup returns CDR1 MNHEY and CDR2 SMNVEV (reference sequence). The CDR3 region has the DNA TGTGCCAGCAGGGAGACAGGGATCTACACTGAAGCTTTCTTT. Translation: CASRETGIYTEAFF.

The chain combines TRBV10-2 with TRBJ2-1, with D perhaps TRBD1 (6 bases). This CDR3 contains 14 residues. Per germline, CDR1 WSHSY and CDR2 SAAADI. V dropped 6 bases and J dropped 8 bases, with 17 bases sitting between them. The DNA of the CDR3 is TGCGCCAGCAGCTACAGGGTACTCGGGGATGAGCAGTTCTTC. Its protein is CASSYRVLGDEQFF.

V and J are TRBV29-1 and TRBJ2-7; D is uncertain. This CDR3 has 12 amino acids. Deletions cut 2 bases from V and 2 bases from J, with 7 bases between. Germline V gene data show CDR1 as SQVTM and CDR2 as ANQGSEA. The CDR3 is CSVESGPYEQYF. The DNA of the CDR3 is TGCAGCGTTGAAAGTGGACCCTACGAGCAGTACTTC.

The CDR3 sequence is CASIGQGTNGELFF. The CDR3, as DNA: TGTGCCAGCATTGGGCAAGGTACAAACGGGGAGCTGTTTTTT. The chain joins TRBV2 to TRBJ2-2; no clear D gene. This CDR3 is built from 14 residues. Trimming removed 7 bases from V and 7 bases from J, with 16 bases in between. Looked up from germline, CDR1 is SNHLY and CDR2 is FYNNEI.

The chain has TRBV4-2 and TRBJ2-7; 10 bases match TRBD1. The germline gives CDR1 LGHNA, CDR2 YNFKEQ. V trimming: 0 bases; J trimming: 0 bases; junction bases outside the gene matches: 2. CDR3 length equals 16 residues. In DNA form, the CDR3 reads TGTGCCAGCAGCCAAGAGGGGACAGGGGCCTCCTACGAGCAGTACTTC. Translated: CASSQEGTGASYEQYF.

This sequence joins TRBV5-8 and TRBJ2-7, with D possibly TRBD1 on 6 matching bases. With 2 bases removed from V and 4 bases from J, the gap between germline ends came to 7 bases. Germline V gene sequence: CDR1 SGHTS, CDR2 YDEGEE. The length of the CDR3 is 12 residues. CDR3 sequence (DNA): TGTGCCAGCAGCTTCGGACAGTACGAGCAGTACTTC. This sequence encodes CASSFGQYEQYF.

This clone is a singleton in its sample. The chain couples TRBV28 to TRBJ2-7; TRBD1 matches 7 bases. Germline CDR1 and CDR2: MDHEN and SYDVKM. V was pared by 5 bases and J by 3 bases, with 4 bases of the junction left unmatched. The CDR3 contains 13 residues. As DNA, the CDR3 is TGTGCCAGCAGTACAGGGGTAGGCTACGAGCAGTACTTC. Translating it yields CASSTGVGYEQYF.

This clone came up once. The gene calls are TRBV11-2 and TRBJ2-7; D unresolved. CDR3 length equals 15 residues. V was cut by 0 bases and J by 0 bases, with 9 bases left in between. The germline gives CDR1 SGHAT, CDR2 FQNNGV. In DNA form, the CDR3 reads TGTGCCAGCAGCTTAGAGGCATCACGCTCCTACGAGCAGTACTTC. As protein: CASSLEASRSYEQYF.

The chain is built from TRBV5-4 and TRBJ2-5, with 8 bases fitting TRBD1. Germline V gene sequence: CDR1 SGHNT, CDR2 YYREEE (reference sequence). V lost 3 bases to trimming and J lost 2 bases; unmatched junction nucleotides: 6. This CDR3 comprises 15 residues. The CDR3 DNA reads TGTGCCAGCAGCTACCCGGGACAGGAACAAGAGACCCAGTACTTC. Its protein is CASSYPGQEQETQYF.

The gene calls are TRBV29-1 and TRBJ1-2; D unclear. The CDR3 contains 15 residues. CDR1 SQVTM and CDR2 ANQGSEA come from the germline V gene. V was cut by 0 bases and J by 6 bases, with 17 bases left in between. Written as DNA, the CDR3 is TGCAGCGTTGAAGATAAGGGAGGGATGTACGATGGCTACACCTTC. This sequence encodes CSVEDKGGMYDGYTF.

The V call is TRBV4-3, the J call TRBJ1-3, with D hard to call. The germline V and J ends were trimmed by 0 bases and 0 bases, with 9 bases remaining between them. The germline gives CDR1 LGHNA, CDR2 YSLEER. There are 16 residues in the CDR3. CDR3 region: CASSQDLGNSGNTIYF. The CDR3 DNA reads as TGCGCCAGCAGCCAAGATCTCGGAAACTCTGGAAACACCATATATTTT.

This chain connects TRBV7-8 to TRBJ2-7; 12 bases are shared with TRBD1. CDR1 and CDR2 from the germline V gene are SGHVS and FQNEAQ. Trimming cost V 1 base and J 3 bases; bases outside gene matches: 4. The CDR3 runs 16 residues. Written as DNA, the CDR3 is TGTGCCAGCAGCTTAGAGGGACAGGGGGCTTTCTACGAGCAGTACTTC. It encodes CASSLEGQGAFYEQYF.

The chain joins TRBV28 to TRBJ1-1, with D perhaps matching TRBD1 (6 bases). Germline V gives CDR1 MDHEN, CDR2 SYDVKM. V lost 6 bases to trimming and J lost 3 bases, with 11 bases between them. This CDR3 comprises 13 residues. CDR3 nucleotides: TGTGCCAGCAGCGAGCGGGGGCACACTGAAGCTTTCTTT. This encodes CASSERGHTEAFF. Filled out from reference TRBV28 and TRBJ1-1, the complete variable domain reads DVKVTQSSRYLVKRTGEKVFLECVQDMDHENMFWYRQDPGLGLRLIYFSYDVKMKEKGDIPEGYSVSREKKERFSLILESASTNQTSMYLCASSERGHTEAFFGQGTRLTVV.

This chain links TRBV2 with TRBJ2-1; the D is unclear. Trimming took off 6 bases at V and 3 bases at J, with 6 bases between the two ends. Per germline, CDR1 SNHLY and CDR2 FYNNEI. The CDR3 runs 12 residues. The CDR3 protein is CASRWSYNEQFF. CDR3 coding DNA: TGTGCCAGCAGATGGAGCTACAATGAGCAGTTCTTC.

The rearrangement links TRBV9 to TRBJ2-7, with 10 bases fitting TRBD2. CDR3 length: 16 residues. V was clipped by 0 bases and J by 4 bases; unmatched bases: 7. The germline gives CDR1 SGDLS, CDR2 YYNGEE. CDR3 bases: TGTGCCAGCAGCGTAGCTCTAGCGGGAGAAGGGTACGAGCAGTACTTC. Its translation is CASSVALAGEGYEQYF. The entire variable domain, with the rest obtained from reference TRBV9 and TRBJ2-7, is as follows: DSGVTQTPKHLITATGQRVTLRCSPRSGDLSVYWYQQSLDQGLQFLIQYYNGEERAKGNILERFSAQQFPDLHSELNLSSLELGDSALYFCASSVALAGEGYEQYFGPGTRLTVT.

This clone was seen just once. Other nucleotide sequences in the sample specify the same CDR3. In DNA, the CDR3 is TGCGCCAGCAGCCAAGACGGGGGGTACGAGCAGTACTTC. Translating gives CASSQDGGYEQYF. V and J are TRBV4-3 and TRBJ2-7; 7 positions agree with TRBD2. Trimming removed 0 bases from V and 4 bases from J; junction bases left unmatched: 0. The germline gives CDR1 LGHNA, CDR2 YSLEER. The length of the CDR3 is 13 residues.

The CDR3 DNA follows: TGCAGCGTGATGTACCCATCCCGAGAGACCCAGTACTTC. Protein product: CSVMYPSRETQYF. V usage is TRBV29-1 and J usage is TRBJ2-5; D call uncertain. The CDR3 sequence is 13 residues long. Germline V lookup: CDR1 SQVTM, CDR2 ANQGSEA. Deletions cut 6 bases from V and 4 bases from J, with 15 bases between. Full variable domain (missing parts from reference TRBV29-1 and TRBJ2-5): SAVISQKPSRDICQRGTSLTIQCQVDSQVTMMFWYRQQPGQSLTLIATANQGSEATYESGFVIDKFPISRPNLTFSTLTVSNMSPEDSSIYLCSVMYPSRETQYFGPGTRLLVL.

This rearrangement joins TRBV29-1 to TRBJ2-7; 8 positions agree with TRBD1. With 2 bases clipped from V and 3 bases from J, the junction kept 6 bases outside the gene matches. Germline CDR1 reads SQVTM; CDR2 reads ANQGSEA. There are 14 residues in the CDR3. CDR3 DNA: TGCAGCGTTGAAATCTCAGGGGGCTTCTACGAGCAGTACTTC. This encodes CSVEISGGFYEQYF.

The CDR3 nucleotides read TGTGCCGGGACGTCGGGGCTCGAGCAGTACTTC. This encodes CAGTSGLEQYF. The chain employs TRBV30 and TRBJ2-7; TRBD1 or TRBD2 may be the D gene (5 bases each). Trimming shortened V by 8 bases and J by 6 bases, and 14 bases separated the two germline ends. The CDR3 totals 11 residues. The germline CDR1 and CDR2 sequences are GTSNPN and SVGIG (reference sequence).

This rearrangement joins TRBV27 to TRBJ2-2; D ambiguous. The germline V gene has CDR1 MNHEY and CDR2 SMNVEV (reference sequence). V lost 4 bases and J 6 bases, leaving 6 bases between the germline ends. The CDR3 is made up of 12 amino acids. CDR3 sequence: CASSSYSGELFF. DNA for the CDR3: TGTGCCAGCAGTTCCTATTCCGGGGAGCTGTTTTTT.

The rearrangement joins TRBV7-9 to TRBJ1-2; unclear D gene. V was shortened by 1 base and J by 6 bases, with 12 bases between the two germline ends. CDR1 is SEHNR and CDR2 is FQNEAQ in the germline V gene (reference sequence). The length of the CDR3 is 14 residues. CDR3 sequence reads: CASSLGGVQNGYTF. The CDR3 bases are TGTGCCAGCAGCTTAGGCGGGGTTCAGAATGGCTACACCTTC. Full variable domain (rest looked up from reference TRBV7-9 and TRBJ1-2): DTGVSQNPRHKITKRGQNVTFRCDPISEHNRLYWYRQTLGQGPEFLTYFQNEAQLEKSRLLSDRFSAERPKGSFSTLEIQRTEQGDSAMYLCASSLGGVQNGYTFGSGTRLTVV.

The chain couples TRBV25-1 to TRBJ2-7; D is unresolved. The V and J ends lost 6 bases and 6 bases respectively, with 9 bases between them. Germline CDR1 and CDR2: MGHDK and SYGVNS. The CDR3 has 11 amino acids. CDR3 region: CASRTTGEQYF. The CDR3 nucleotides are TGTGCCAGCAGAACAACCGGCGAGCAGTACTTC.

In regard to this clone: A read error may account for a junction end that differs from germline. The chain's CDR3 is CASSLSWGAASPNF. The CDR3, as DNA: TGTGCCAGCAGTTTATCTTGGGGGGCAGCGTCCCCCAACTTC. The chain has TRBV28 and TRBJ2-4, with D possibly called TRBD1 or TRBD2 (6 bases each). The length of the CDR3 is 14 residues. The germline V gene has CDR1 MDHEN and CDR2 SYDVKM.

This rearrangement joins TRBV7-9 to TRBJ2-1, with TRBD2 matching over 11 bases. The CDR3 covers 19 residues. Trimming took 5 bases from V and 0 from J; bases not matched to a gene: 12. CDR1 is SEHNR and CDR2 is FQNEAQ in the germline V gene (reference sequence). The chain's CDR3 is CASSSLPGLAALSYNEQFF. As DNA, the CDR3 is TGTGCCAGCAGCAGCTTGCCGGGACTAGCGGCCCTCTCCTACAATGAGCAGTTCTTC.

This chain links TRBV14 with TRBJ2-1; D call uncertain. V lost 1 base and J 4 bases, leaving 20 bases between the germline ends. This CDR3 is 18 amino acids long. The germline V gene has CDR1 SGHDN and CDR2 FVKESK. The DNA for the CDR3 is TGTGCCAGCAGCCAAGGGCGAAAAATTCCCCACATTTACAATGAGCAGTTCTTC. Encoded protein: CASSQGRKIPHIYNEQFF.